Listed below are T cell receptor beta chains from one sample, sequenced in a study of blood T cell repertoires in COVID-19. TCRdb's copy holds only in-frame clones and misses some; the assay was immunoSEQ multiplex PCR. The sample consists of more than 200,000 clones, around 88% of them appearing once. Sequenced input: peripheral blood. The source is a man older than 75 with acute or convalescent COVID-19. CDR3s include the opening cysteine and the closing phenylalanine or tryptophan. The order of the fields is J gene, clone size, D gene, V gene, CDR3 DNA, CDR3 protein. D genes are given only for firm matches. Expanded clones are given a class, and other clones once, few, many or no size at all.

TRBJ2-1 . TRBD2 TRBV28 TGTGCCAGCAGTCCTCTTAAAGGGGTTCGACTAGCGGGAGTAAATGAGCAGTTCTTC CASSPLKGVRLAGVNEQFF
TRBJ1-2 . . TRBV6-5 TGTGCCAGCAGTTACTCGAGGAGAAGCAGCTATGGCTACACCTTC CASSYSRRSSYGYTF
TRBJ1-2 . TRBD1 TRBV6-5 TGTGCCAGCAACCGGGACAGGGAGGGGGGCTACACCTTC CASNRDREGGYTF
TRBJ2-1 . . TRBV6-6 TGTGCCAGCAGGACCCCAGGCGGGGATGAGCAGTTCTTC CASRTPGGDEQFF
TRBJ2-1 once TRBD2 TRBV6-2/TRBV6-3 TGTGCCAGCAGTCCCCCGACTAGCGGGAGAAACAATGAGCAGTTCTTC CASSPPTSGRNNEQFF
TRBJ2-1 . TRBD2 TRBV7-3 TGTGCCAGCAGCTTAAGTCCGGGGGGTTACAATGAGCAGTTCTTC CASSLSPGGYNEQFF
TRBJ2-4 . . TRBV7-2 TGTGCCAGCAGCTCCAGGCGCCTGGGAGGCAAAAACATTCAGTACTTC CASSSRRLGGKNIQYF
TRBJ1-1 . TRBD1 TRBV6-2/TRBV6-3 TGTGCCAGCAGTGGACAGGGGGTAGAGAACACTGAAGCTTTCTTT CASSGQGVENTEAFF
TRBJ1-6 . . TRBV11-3 TGTGCCAGCAGCTTAGTGCTAGCTGCGGGCTGGGATAATTCACCCCTCCACTTT CASSLVLAAGWDNSPLHF
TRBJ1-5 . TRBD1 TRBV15 TGTGCCACCAGCCGGGACAGGGGGCCAGGTCAGCCCCAGCATTTT CATSRDRGPGQPQHF
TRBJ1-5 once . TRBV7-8 TGTGCCAGCAGCTTCAGGTTAAATCAGCCCCAGCATTTT CASSFRLNQPQHF
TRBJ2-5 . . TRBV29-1 TGCAGCGTTGAAGGCAGGGGACGGGAGACCCAGTACTTC CSVEGRGRETQYF
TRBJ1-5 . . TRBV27 TGTGCCAGCAGAAGGAATGTGGAGGGCAATCAGCCCCAGCATTTT CASRRNVEGNQPQHF
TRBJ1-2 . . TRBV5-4 TGTGCCAGCAGCTTGGAACAGGGCTGGGGCTACACCTTC CASSLEQGWGYTF
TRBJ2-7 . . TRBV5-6 TGTGCCAGCAGCTTGGCTGGTCAGGGATCCTACGAGCAGTACTTC CASSLAGQGSYEQYF
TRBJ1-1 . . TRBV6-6 TGTGCCAGCCGCGTACAGGGAACGAACACTGAAGCTTTCTTT CASRVQGTNTEAFF
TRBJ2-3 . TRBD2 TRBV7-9 TGTGCCAGCAGCCCCCCGGGAGCGGGGGGTCTAGATACGCAGTATTTT CASSPPGAGGLDTQYF
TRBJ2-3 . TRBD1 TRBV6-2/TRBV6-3 TGTGCCAGCAGTTACTTAGGGACAGGGAAAAATACGCAGTATTTT CASSYLGTGKNTQYF
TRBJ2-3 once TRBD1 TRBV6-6 TGTGCCAGCAGTTACGGCAAGACAGGGTTTACAGATACGCAGTATTTT CASSYGKTGFTDTQYF
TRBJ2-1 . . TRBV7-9 TGTGCCAGCAGCTTAATGTCAGGCCTTAACAATGAGCAGTTCTTC CASSLMSGLNNEQFF
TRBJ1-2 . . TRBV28 TGTGCCAGCAGTTTTAGTACAGCCTCGAACTATGGCTACACCTTC CASSFSTASNYGYTF
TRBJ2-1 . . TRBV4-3 TGCGCCAGCAGCCAGAAGAGAGGGTTCAATGAGCAGTTCTTC CASSQKRGFNEQFF
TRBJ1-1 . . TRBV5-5 TGTGCCAGCAGCTTGGCCGGGGATTCCGAAGCTTTCTTT CASSLAGDSEAFF
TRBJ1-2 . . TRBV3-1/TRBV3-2 TGTGCCAGCAGCCAATCGGTCGGGGCTAACTATGGCTACACCTTC CASSQSVGANYGYTF
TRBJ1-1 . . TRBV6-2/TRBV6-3 TGTGCCAGCAGTTACCTCCGGACAGTCTTTCCTTTCTTT CASSYLRTVFPFF
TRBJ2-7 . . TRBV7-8 TGTGCCAGCGGAGCCTGGGACAACTCATACGAGCAGTACTTC CASGAWDNSYEQYF
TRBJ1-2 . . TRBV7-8 TGTGCCAGCAGCCCCCTTGGGAGGGATGGATCCTTATATGGCTACACCTTC CASSPLGRDGSLYGYTF
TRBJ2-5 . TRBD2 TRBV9 TGTGCCAGCAGCACGGGACTAGCGGGAGTCCGCCAAGAGACCCAGTACTTC CASSTGLAGVRQETQYF
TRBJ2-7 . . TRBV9 TGTGCCAGCAGCGGAGGGGGGGAGATACTCTACGAGCAGTACTTC CASSGGGEILYEQYF